This T cell receptor beta chain is drawn from a study of cytomegalovirus exposure and HLA in healthy donors. Only one count was recorded for this clone. The PCR ran on 60 Vbeta and 13 Jbeta primers. Using immunoSEQ multiplex PCR, the repertoire was profiled, and TCRdb retains in-frame clones only, with some absent. The table lists roughly 160,000 clones, around three quarters of them singletons. Germline V gene lookup returns CDR1 SGHAT and CDR2 FQDESV (reference sequence). The CDR3 runs 14 residues. With 5 bases clipped from V and 3 bases from J, the junction kept 6 bases outside the gene matches. This clonotype was obtained from a woman aged 30 to 39 in good health and CMV-seronegative. Sequencing was carried out using PBMCs. The rearrangement links TRBV11-1 to TRBJ1-1; 7 bases fit TRBD1. The CDR3 bases are TGTGCCAGCAGCCCCGACGACAGGGACACTGAAGCTTTCTTT. Its translation: CASSPDDRDTEAFF.